The 14 T cell receptor beta chains below all came from one sample that was sequenced in a study of T cells after posttransplantation cyclophosphamide (dated by TCRdb to 2016 to 2017). The library was produced with the immunoSEQ multiplex PCR assay. TCRdb stores this immuneACCESS table with in-frame sequences only. Part of the clones is absent; in the studies checked, under half of the shortfall reflects unresolved V genes, and no reason is known for the rest. This sample lists approximately 45,000 clones; around nine tenths were detected once. Less than 3.5% of the sample belongs to the ten largest clones. Sequencing was done on a sample of PBMCs. The source is a woman in her fifties or sixties in good health and a related stem cell transplant donor.

CDR3 sequence: CASSFGWGQDYEQYF. The CDR3 bases are TGTGCCAGCAGCTTTGGTTGGGGACAGGACTACGAGCAGTACTTC. The V call is TRBV5-4, the J call TRBJ2-7; 8 bases align to TRBD1. Germline assignment: CDR1 SGHNT and CDR2 YYREEE (reference sequence). CDR3 length: 15 amino acids. The ends lost 2 bases at V and 3 bases at J; junction bases unmatched: 7.

The chain carries TRBV11-2 and TRBJ1-2; tentative D call: TRBD1 (5 bases). The CDR3 length is 14 residues. CDR1 and CDR2 from the germline V gene are SGHAT and FQNNGV. The V end was cut by 2 bases, the J end by 2 bases, with 9 bases between. CDR3 nucleotide sequence: TGTGCCAGCAGCTTAACCGGGGGAAACTATGGCTACACCTTC. The encoded protein is CASSLTGGNYGYTF.

The chain links TRBV5-1 to TRBJ1-1; D may be TRBD1 (6 bases). The CDR3 has 15 amino acids. V was shortened by 0 bases and J by 1 base, with 10 bases between the two germline ends. Germline loops: CDR1 SGHRS, CDR2 YFSETQ. CDR3 nucleotides: TGCGCCAGCAGCTTGGCCCCGGACAGGAACACTGAAGCTTTCTTT. This sequence encodes CASSLAPDRNTEAFF. Combining the CDR3 with reference TRBV5-1 and TRBJ1-1 gives the whole variable domain KAGVTQTPRYLIKTRGQQVTLSCSPISGHRSVSWYQQTPGQGLQFLFEYFSETQRNKGNFPGRFSGRQFSNSRSEMNVSTLELGDSALYLCASSLAPDRNTEAFFGQGTRLTVV.

The rearrangement uses TRBV10-1 and TRBJ1-1, with 7 bases lining up with TRBD1. CDR1 is WNHNN and CDR2 is SYGVQD in the germline V gene (reference sequence). The length of the CDR3 is 16 residues. V lost 1 base and J lost 1; bases outside the gene matches: 6. The CDR3 DNA is TGCGCCAGCAGTGAGTTCCCGGGACAGTCGAACACTGAAGCTTTCTTT. Its translation is CASSEFPGQSNTEAFF.

The chain carries TRBV6-1 and TRBJ2-3; D call uncertain. This CDR3 contains 15 residues. V lost 1 base and J lost 0, with 8 bases in between. Germline lookup yields CDR1 MNHNS and CDR2 SASEGT. The CDR3 DNA is TGTGCCAGCAGTGAAGATGTTTATAGCACAGATACGCAGTATTTT. Translation: CASSEDVYSTDTQYF.

J is TRBJ2-7 and V is TRBV5-1; the D gene is possibly TRBD1 (6 bases). Germline CDR1 reads SGHRS; CDR2 reads YFSETQ. CDR3 size: 15 residues. Trimming stripped 1 base from V and 2 bases from J, with 13 bases between. The DNA for the CDR3 is TGCGCCAGCAGCTTGCCGTGGGACAACCCCTACGAGCAGTACTTC. Protein sequence: CASSLPWDNPYEQYF.

This chain joins TRBV15 and TRBJ1-4, with D maybe TRBD1 (6 bases). The CDR3 sequence is 14 residues long. V was trimmed by 5 bases and J by 10 bases, leaving 17 bases between them. Germline V gene data show CDR1 as LNHNV and CDR2 as YYDKDF (reference sequence). This CDR3 reads CATSRDRTTGKLFF. The CDR3 DNA sequence: TGTGCCACCAGCCGCGACAGGACAACCGGAAAACTGTTTTTT.

The chain couples TRBV4-2 to TRBJ1-4, with 8 bases matching TRBD1. In germline, CDR1 is LGHNA, CDR2 YNFKEQ. The ends lost 4 bases at V and 8 bases at J; junction bases unmatched: 0. There are 12 residues in the CDR3. The CDR3 loop reads CASSRDREKLFF. The CDR3 DNA reads TGTGCCAGCAGCCGGGACAGGGAAAAACTGTTTTTT.

The rearrangement joins TRBV6-1 to TRBJ2-2, with D tentatively TRBD1 (5 bases). Germline CDR1 is MNHNS and CDR2 is SASEGT. Trimming took 5 bases from V and 4 from J, leaving 11 bases between them. The CDR3 covers 14 residues. CDR3 sequence: CASSRGSGTGELFF. DNA for the CDR3: TGTGCCAGCAGTAGGGGATCGGGCACCGGGGAGCTGTTTTTT.

The gene calls are TRBV11-3 and TRBJ2-7; the match to TRBD1 covers 8 bases. Germline CDR1 SGHNT, CDR2 YENEEA. The CDR3 is 13 amino acids. V shed 4 bases, J shed 5 bases, and the junction held 4 bases outside the gene matches. CDR3 nucleotides: TGTGCCAGCAGCTCCCAGGGGGCGAACGAGCAGTACTTC. Its protein is CASSSQGANEQYF. The complete variable domain, with remaining parts taken from reference TRBV11-3 and TRBJ2-7, reads EAGVVQSPRYKIIEKKQPVAFWCNPISGHNTLYWYLQNLGQGPELLIRYENEEAVDDSQLPKDRFSAERLKGVDSTLKIQPAELGDSAVYLCASSSQGANEQYFGPGTRLTVT.

The chain joins TRBV9 to TRBJ1-1; tentative D call: TRBD1 (5 bases). This CDR3 contains 14 residues. Germline V gives CDR1 SGDLS, CDR2 YYNGEE. The V end lost 5 bases, the J end lost 0 bases, and 11 bases lay between the germline ends. CDR3: CASRDSSMNTEAFF. DNA of the CDR3: TGTGCCAGCAGAGACAGCTCCATGAACACTGAAGCTTTCTTT.

CDR3 bases: TGTGCCAGCAGCTTGGCCCAGCGGGGGGGGGATACGCAGTATTTT. Translated: CASSLAQRGGDTQYF. The chain uses TRBV5-4 and TRBJ2-3, with TRBD2 identical over 10 bases. CDR1 is SGHNT, CDR2 YYREEE, per germline (reference sequence). The CDR3 loop spans 15 amino acids. V shed 0 bases and J 6 bases; nucleotides not matched to a gene: 4.

The V call is TRBV7-3, the J call TRBJ2-2, with D tentatively TRBD2 (5 bases). The germline V gene encodes CDR1 SGHTA and CDR2 FQGTGA. The CDR3 spans 15 residues. V was clipped by 1 base and J by 7 bases, with 13 bases between them. The CDR3 is CASSLMVGASGELFF. CDR3 DNA sequence: TGTGCCAGCAGCTTAATGGTGGGAGCGAGCGGGGAGCTGTTTTTT.

J is TRBJ2-5 and V is TRBV5-1, with D tentatively TRBD2 (5 bases). The J call is uncertain, as TRBJ2-7 better fits the DNA end. The CDR3 loop spans 15 amino acids. Per the germline V gene, CDR1 is SGHRS and CDR2 is YFSETQ. The CDR3 is CASSLAKMEVDEQYF. The CDR3, as DNA: TGCGCCAGCAGCTTGGCCAAGATGGAGGTAGACGAGCAGTACTTC.